The 11 T cell receptor beta chains below all came from one sample that was sequenced in a study of Graves' ophthalmopathy and Graves' hyperthyroidism. Transcripts of RNA were the source for amplifying TCR beta CDR3 regions. HTBI-primed first-round RT-PCR preceded second-round multiplex PCR. MiXCR was run by TCRdb on the multiplex PCR reads, yielding one entry per CDR3 protein. The data show 600,000 to 700,000 distinct CDR3 sequences, with over 40% seen just once and more than 2.5% held by the top ten. Sequencing was carried out using peripheral blood. The origin of the receptors is an adult man with Graves' ophthalmopathy.

This clonotype was seen ten or more times. This sequence joins TRBV4-2 and TRBJ1-2, with D uncertain. The length of the CDR3 is 13 residues. Germline CDR1 LGHNA, CDR2 YNFKEQ. Trimming shortened V by 1 base and J by 3 bases, and 6 bases separated the two germline ends. The CDR3 protein is CASSQGVYYGYTF. Written as DNA, the CDR3 is TGTGCCAGCAGCCAAGGGGTATACTATGGCTACACCTTC.

This clonotype appeared many times. This chain links TRBV11-2 with TRBJ2-2; D gene ambiguous. The CDR3 is 15 residues long. From germline, CDR1 is SGHAT and CDR2 FQNNGV. V shed 0 bases and J shed 3 bases, with 8 bases lying between them. The CDR3 DNA reads TGTGCCAGCAGCTTAGATCGTTCGTACACCGGGGAGCTGTTTTTT. As protein: CASSLDRSYTGELFF. Using reference TRBV11-2 and TRBJ2-2 for the parts outside the CDR3, the full variable domain is EAGVAQSPRYKIIEKRQSVAFWCNPISGHATLYWYQQILGQGPKLLIQFQNNGVVDDSQLPKDRFSAERLKGVDSTLKIQPAKLEDSAVYLCASSLDRSYTGELFFGEGSRLTVL.

The CDR3 bases are TGCAGTGCTATGGGTCAGGGTGAAGAGACCCAGTACTTC. This sequence encodes CSAMGQGEETQYF. This chain connects TRBV20-1 to TRBJ2-5, with a tentative D call TRBD1 (5 bases). V was clipped by 4 bases and J by 3 bases, with 12 bases between them. Germline V gives CDR1 DFQATT, CDR2 SNEGSKA (reference sequence). This CDR3 has 13 amino acids.

The chain carries TRBV4-1 and TRBJ1-4; TRBD1 is a possible D gene (5 bases). Germline V CDR1 and CDR2: MGHRA, YSYEKL. The CDR3 loop spans 15 amino acids. V lost 5 bases and J 5 bases, leaving 15 bases between the germline ends. In nucleotides, the CDR3 is TGCGCCAGCAGCTCCCCGGGACGGAGAAATGAAAAACTGTTTTTT. Residues: CASSSPGRRNEKLFF.

The rearrangement links TRBV29-1 to TRBJ2-7; tentative D call: TRBD1 (5 bases). This CDR3 is built from 12 residues. The germline CDR1 and CDR2 sequences are SQVTM and ANQGSEA. V lost 8 bases to trimming and J lost 3 bases, with 14 bases between them. For the CDR3, the DNA is TGCAGCCAAGGACACCACAACTACGAGCAGTACTTC. Amino acid sequence: CSQGHHNYEQYF.

This clonotype was found many times. This chain links TRBV10-3 with TRBJ1-2; tentatively, D is TRBD1 (5 bases). V was shortened by 3 bases and J by 4 bases, with 21 bases between the two germline ends. Germline V lookup: CDR1 ENHRY, CDR2 SYGVKD. The CDR3 contains 17 residues. As DNA, the CDR3 is TGTGCCATCAGTGACCCCGAGAGACCCGGGGGTACCTATGGCTACACCTTC. This translates into CAISDPERPGGTYGYTF.

In its sample, this clonotype was seen once. The junction does not match germline at one end; this may be a read error. The CDR3 region is CASSQDHRVNQPQHF. Here the CDR3 DNA reads TGCGCCAGCAGCCAAGACCACAGGGTTAATCAGCCCCAGCATTTT. This chain uses TRBV19 with TRBJ1-5; D is perhaps TRBD1 (6 bases). From germline, CDR1 is LNHDA and CDR2 SQIVND (reference sequence). The CDR3 sequence is 15 residues long.

With regard to this clonotype: Because the CDR3's place on the DNA is in doubt, the DNA is left out and the CDR3 is given as listed by TCRdb. CDR3 loop: CASSTSGQSYEQYF. J is TRBJ2-7 and V is TRBV6-2 or TRBV6-3; the table's D call of TRBD1 was not tested on the DNA. The CDR3 is 14 amino acids in total, end residues counted. CDR1 and CDR2 (germline): MNHEY, SVGEGT.

CDR3 nucleotides: TGTGCCACCAGTAACGGACAGGGGAGACACAATGAGCAGTTCTTC. Translated, it gives CATSNGQGRHNEQFF. This chain links TRBV15 with TRBJ2-5; 9 bases align to TRBD1. The DNA end is a closer match to TRBJ2-1, so the J assignment may be wrong. CDR1 is LNHNV and CDR2 is YYDKDF in the germline V gene (reference sequence). CDR3 size: 15 residues.

The rearrangement joins TRBV25-1 to TRBJ2-7; TRBD2 aligns across 8 bases. Per the germline V gene, CDR1 is MGHDK and CDR2 is SYGVNS. V dropped 6 bases and J dropped 4; count of bases not matched to a gene: 8. The CDR3 is 14 residues long. In DNA form, the CDR3 reads TGTGCCAGCAGCTTTCCGGGAGGGCCTTACGAGCAGTACTTC. Translated, it gives CASSFPGGPYEQYF.

This clonotype was recorded at least ten times. The genes are TRBV6-5 and TRBJ1-2, with 12 bases fitting TRBD1. CDR3 length: 13 residues. Trimming took 4 bases from V and 7 from J; bases not matched to a gene: 1. From germline, CDR1 is MNHEY and CDR2 SVGAGI. The CDR3 protein is CASSWDRGLGYTF. The CDR3 DNA reads TGTGCCAGCAGTTGGGACAGGGGGCTTGGCTACACCTTC.